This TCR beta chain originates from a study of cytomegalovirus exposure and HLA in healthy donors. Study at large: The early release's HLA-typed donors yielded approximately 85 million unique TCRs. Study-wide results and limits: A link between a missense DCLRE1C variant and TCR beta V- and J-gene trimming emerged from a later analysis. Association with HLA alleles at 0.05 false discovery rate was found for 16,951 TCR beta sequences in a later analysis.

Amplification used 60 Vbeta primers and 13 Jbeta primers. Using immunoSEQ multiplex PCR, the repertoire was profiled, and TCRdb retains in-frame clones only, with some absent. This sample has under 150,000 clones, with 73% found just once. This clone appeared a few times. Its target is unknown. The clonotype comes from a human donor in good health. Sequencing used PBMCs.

The CDR3 nucleotides are TGTGCCAGCAGCCTGGGACAGCCTAATGAAAAACTGTTTTTT. The encoded protein is CASSLGQPNEKLFF. The J gene is TRBJ1-4, the V gene TRBV28; TRBD1 matches 7 bases. Per the germline V gene, CDR1 is MDHEN and CDR2 is SYDVKM. With 6 bases clipped from V and 3 bases from J, the junction kept 4 bases outside the gene matches. The CDR3 length is 14 residues.